This T cell receptor beta chain was retrieved from a study of T cell repertoires in aging, cancer and after chemotherapy. Study-wide background: Donor ages fell into six groups from 30 or younger up to 70 or older.

The count of this clonotype is one. The antigen remains undetermined. From germline, CDR1 is MNHEY and CDR2 SMNVEV (reference sequence). V lost 5 bases to trimming and J lost 4 bases, with 9 bases between them. The CDR3 spans 13 residues. A mixed TRB-A/B primer pool amplified rearranged TRB by multiplex touch-down PCR. Each CDR3 protein is one row after TCRdb ran MiXCR on the multiplex PCR reads. The sample shows around 13,000 distinct CDR3 sequences, about a third of them seen only once. Peripheral blood genomic DNA, not sorted cells or RNA, was the template. Study-wide results and caveats: In cancer patients, declining TCR diversity with age involved lost richness and lost evenness.

This TCR derives from a human donor in good health. The donor label of this sample is uncertain. Sequencing was done on a sample of blood. This chain links TRBV27 with TRBJ2-1; D remains ambiguous. The CDR3 nucleotides are TGTGCCAGCAGTCTAGACGGGTACAATGAGCAGTTCTTC. Translated: CASSLDGYNEQFF.